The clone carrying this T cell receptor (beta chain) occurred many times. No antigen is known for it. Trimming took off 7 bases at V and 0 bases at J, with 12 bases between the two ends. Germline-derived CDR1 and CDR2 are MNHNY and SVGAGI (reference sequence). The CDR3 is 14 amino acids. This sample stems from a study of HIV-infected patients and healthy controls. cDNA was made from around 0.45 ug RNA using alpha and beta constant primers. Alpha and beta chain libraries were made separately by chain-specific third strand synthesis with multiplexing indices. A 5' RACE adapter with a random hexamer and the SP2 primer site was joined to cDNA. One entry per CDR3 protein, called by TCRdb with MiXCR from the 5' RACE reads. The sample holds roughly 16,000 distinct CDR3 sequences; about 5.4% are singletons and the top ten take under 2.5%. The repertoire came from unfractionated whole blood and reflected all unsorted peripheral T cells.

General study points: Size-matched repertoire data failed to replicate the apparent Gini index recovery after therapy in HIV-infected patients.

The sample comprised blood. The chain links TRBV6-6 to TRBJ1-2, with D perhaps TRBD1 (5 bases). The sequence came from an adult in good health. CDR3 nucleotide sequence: TGTGCCAGCACAAGGACAACTACTAACTATGGCTACACCTTC. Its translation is CASTRTTTNYGYTF.